This T cell receptor (beta chain) was sequenced for a study of T cell responses to AZD1222 COVID-19 vaccine. Study-level points and caveats: Seropositive status at baseline applied to only a handful of AZD1222 recipients.

From germline, CDR1 is MNHEY and CDR2 SVGAGI. The CDR3 is 13 amino acids. Trimming removed 4 bases from V and 3 bases from J, with 7 bases in between. On this clone: Its antigen is not known.

The repertoire was sequenced with immunoSEQ multiplex PCR; TCRdb's copy has only in-frame clones and lacks some. The sample lists around 180,000 clones; around 91% were seen once. This chain joins TRBV6-5 and TRBJ1-5; D is perhaps TRBD1 (5 bases). Sequences were derived from peripheral blood, sampled on day 0 of AZD1222 vaccination. This TCR was recovered from an adult in good health. CDR3 sequence (DNA): TGTGCCAGCAGTTTGGACAACAATCAGCCCCAGCATTTT. Its protein is CASSLDNNQPQHF.